This T cell receptor beta chain was sequenced in a study of T cell responses to AZD1222 COVID-19 vaccine. Comment on this clone: Its specificity is not known.

Whole-study results and caveats: Donors were chiefly white British, with a greater number of females, and clonal diversity was perhaps underestimated. Reports indicate that nearly half of spike-specific TCRs are directed at unmutated variant regions.

CDR3 length equals 14 residues. Germline V CDR1 and CDR2: SGDLS, YYNGEE. Trimming shortened V by 5 bases and J by 1 base, and 11 bases separated the two germline ends. The protocol was immunoSEQ multiplex PCR, while the TCRdb copy is restricted to in-frame clones and leaves out a portion. The table has tens of thousands of clones, around 84% seen once. The origin of this receptor is an adult in good health. V usage is TRBV9 and J usage is TRBJ2-3; no clear D. The sample consisted of peripheral blood, taken on day 0 of AZD1222 vaccination. In DNA, the CDR3 is TGTGCCAGCAGTACAGATGGGGGCACAGATACGCAGTATTTT. Amino acid sequence: CASSTDGGTDTQYF.